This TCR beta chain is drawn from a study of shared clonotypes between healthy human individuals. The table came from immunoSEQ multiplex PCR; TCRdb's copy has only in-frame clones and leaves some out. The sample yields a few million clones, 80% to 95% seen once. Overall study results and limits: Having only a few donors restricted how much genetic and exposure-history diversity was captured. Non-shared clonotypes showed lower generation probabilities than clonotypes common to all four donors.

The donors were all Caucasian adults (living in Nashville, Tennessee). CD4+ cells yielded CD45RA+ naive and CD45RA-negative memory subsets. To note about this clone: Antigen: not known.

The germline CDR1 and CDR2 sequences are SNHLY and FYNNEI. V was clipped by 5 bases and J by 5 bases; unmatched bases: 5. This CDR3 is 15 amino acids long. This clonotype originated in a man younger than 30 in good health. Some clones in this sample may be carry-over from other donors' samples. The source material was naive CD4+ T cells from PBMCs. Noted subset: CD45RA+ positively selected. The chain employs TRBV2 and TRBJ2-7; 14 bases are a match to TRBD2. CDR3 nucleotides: TGTGCCAGCAGTACCGGGACTAGCGGGAGCCACGAGCAGTACTTC. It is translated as CASSTGTSGSHEQYF.